These 17 T cell receptor beta chains share one sample of origin, sequenced in a study of T-cell reconstitution after alpha-beta-depleted transplantation in children. For TCRbeta, the library was prepared with unique molecular identifiers. TCRdb itself ran the PCR reads through MiXCR, one entry per CDR3 protein. The sample includes fewer than 95,000 distinct CDR3 sequences, 9.5% to 15% of them seen just once. Sequences were derived from PBMCs from the stem cell graft donor, sampled from the stem cell graft. All receptors derive from a human donor who donated a stem cell graft to a child with inherited bone marrow failure.

This clonotype was found many times. This chain uses TRBV20-1 with TRBJ2-7; no clear D. Germline loops: CDR1 DFQATT, CDR2 SNEGSKA (reference sequence). The CDR3 spans 14 residues. V was shortened by 3 bases and J by 0 bases, with 12 bases between the two germline ends. For the CDR3, the DNA is TGCAGTGCTAGTATTAGGGCAGGCTCCTACGAGCAGTACTTC. It yields the protein CSASIRAGSYEQYF.

This clonotype was detected ten times or more. The rearrangement links TRBV19 to TRBJ1-2; 8 bases line up with TRBD1. Germline values: CDR1 LNHDA, CDR2 SQIVND (reference sequence). This CDR3 has 14 residues. J lost 4 bases, V lost 6 bases, and 7 bases had no gene match. The DNA for the CDR3 is TGTGCCAGTAGCAGGGGGCCTCCAATCTATGGCTACACCTTC. Encoded protein: CASSRGPPIYGYTF.

The CDR3 is CASSSGTGPETQYF. In DNA form, the CDR3 reads TGTGCCAGCAGCTCCGGGACAGGGCCCGAGACCCAGTACTTC. V usage is TRBV11-2 and J usage is TRBJ2-5; the match to TRBD1 covers 9 bases. The trim removed 4 bases at V and 5 bases at J, leaving 5 bases unmatched. This CDR3 region has 14 residues. Looked up from germline, CDR1 is SGHAT and CDR2 is FQNNGV.

This clonotype was detected many times. The V call is TRBV5-1, the J call TRBJ2-1, with 10 bases fitting TRBD2. CDR1 is SGHRS, CDR2 YFSETQ, per germline. V shed 5 bases and J 8 bases; nucleotides not matched to a gene: 10. The CDR3 is made up of 15 amino acids. In nucleotides, the CDR3 is TGCGCCAGCAGAGCTCTCAGCGGGGGGGCCGATGAGCAGTTCTTC. Translated, it gives CASRALSGGADEQFF.

This clonotype occurred many times. The rearrangement links TRBV20-1 to TRBJ2-7, with a weak D call TRBD1 (6 bases). The germline V and J ends were trimmed by 2 bases and 1 base, with 12 bases remaining between them. The CDR3 is 14 amino acids. Per the germline V gene, CDR1 is DFQATT and CDR2 is SNEGSKA (reference sequence). The CDR3 region is CSARQGTFSYEQYF. The CDR3 nucleotides are TGCAGTGCTAGACAGGGGACCTTTTCCTACGAGCAGTACTTC.

This clonotype was counted ten times or more. This chain connects TRBV20-1 to TRBJ2-7; TRBD2 matches 13 bases. The CDR3 has 14 residues. Germline assignment: CDR1 DFQATT and CDR2 SNEGSKA (reference sequence). The V and J ends lost 5 bases and 4 bases, in that order; junction bases with no gene match: 5. This CDR3 reads CSAYGLAGVYEQYF. The CDR3 region has the DNA TGCAGTGCTTACGGACTAGCGGGAGTTTACGAGCAGTACTTC.

In this sample, this clonotype turned up many times. The V and J genes are TRBV19 and TRBJ1-1; D might be TRBD1 (5 bases). V was shortened by 7 bases and J by 2 bases, with 17 bases between the two germline ends. Germline V gene lookup returns CDR1 LNHDA and CDR2 SQIVND (reference sequence). This CDR3 contains 15 residues. The CDR3 loop reads CASTHRGGGNTEAFF. The CDR3 DNA follows: TGTGCCAGTACCCATCGTGGGGGTGGAAACACTGAAGCTTTCTTT.

Many counts were recorded for this clonotype. V and J are TRBV28 and TRBJ1-2; 9 nucleotides line up with TRBD1. The CDR3 is 14 residues long. The trim removed 7 bases at V and 1 base at J, leaving 4 bases unmatched. Germline values: CDR1 MDHEN, CDR2 SYDVKM. The CDR3 DNA follows: TGTGCCAGCACCACGACAGGGGGTAACTATGGCTACACCTTC. Amino acid sequence: CASTTTGGNYGYTF.

This clonotype was seen repeatedly, ten times or more. The chain combines TRBV20-1 with TRBJ2-2; possibly TRBD2 for D (5 bases). The CDR3 consists of 14 residues. Trimming removed 0 bases from V and 3 bases from J, with 8 bases in between. CDR1 is DFQATT, CDR2 SNEGSKA, per germline (reference sequence). CDR3 region: CSARDLAYTGELFF. DNA for the CDR3: TGCAGTGCTAGAGATCTAGCTTACACCGGGGAGCTGTTTTTT.

This clonotype was observed many times. V usage is TRBV7-9 and J usage is TRBJ2-5; possible D gene TRBD1, 6 bases. CDR3 length equals 17 residues. Trimming stripped 9 bases from V and 5 bases from J, with 28 bases between. The germline gives CDR1 SEHNR, CDR2 FQNEAQ (reference sequence). The CDR3 DNA reads TGTGCCAGACAGAGGTTGCAGGGGCACCCGCTGGAGGAGACCCAGTACTTC. Residues: CARQRLQGHPLEETQYF.

This clonotype has a count of ten or more. The V gene is TRBV20-1, the J gene TRBJ1-1; D not certain. CDR3 length equals 11 residues. Germline values: CDR1 DFQATT, CDR2 SNEGSKA (reference sequence). The ends were cut back, 6 bases at V and 5 bases at J, with 10 bases in the middle. The CDR3: CSALRLTEAFF. The CDR3 DNA is TGCAGTGCCCTTCGGTTAACTGAAGCTTTCTTT.

This clonotype was seen many times. The V call is TRBV7-9, the J call TRBJ2-3; D ambiguous. The CDR3 spans 14 residues. With 5 bases removed from V and 1 base from J, the gap between germline ends came to 10 bases. From germline, CDR1 is SEHNR and CDR2 FQNEAQ (reference sequence). Here the CDR3 reads CASSLFQGTDTQYF. The CDR3 DNA reads as TGTGCCAGCAGCCTTTTCCAGGGCACAGATACGCAGTATTTT.

This clonotype has a count of ten or more. This chain links TRBV4-2 with TRBJ1-6, with a tentative D call TRBD1 (6 bases). CDR3 size: 17 residues. Germline V CDR1 and CDR2: LGHNA, YNFKEQ. The V end was cut by 2 bases, the J end by 7 bases, with 18 bases between. CDR3 DNA sequence: TGTGCCAGCAGCCAACCCTCCCGCAGGGGAGGCAATTCACCCCTCCACTTT. Translating gives CASSQPSRRGGNSPLHF.

This clonotype was observed at least ten times. The chain links TRBV20-1 to TRBJ2-1; 7 bases are a match to TRBD2. CDR3 length: 14 residues. Germline V gene data show CDR1 as DFQATT and CDR2 as SNEGSKA (reference sequence). V shed 6 bases, J shed 4 bases, and the junction held 9 bases outside the gene matches. The CDR3 spells CSATREALYNEQFF. The CDR3 coding sequence is TGCAGTGCCACTCGGGAGGCCCTATACAATGAGCAGTTCTTC.

The chain recombines TRBV5-6 with TRBJ2-2; D not certain. Germline CDR1 reads SGHDT; CDR2 reads YYEEEE. With 4 bases removed from V and 2 bases from J, the gap between germline ends came to 12 bases. The CDR3 consists of 15 residues. CDR3 coding DNA: TGTGCCAGCAGCCCTCTCTACTTCAACACCGGGGAGCTGTTTTTT. Translation: CASSPLYFNTGELFF.

This clonotype was picked up many times. This chain links TRBV3-1 with TRBJ2-1; tentative D call: TRBD1 (6 bases). From germline, CDR1 is LGHDT and CDR2 YNNKEL (reference sequence). Trimming shortened V by 4 bases and J by 9 bases, and 13 bases separated the two germline ends. The length of the CDR3 is 13 residues. The CDR3 here is CASSPRTRGEQFF. DNA of the CDR3: TGTGCCAGCAGCCCCCGGACCAGGGGTGAGCAGTTCTTC.

This clonotype was observed a handful of times. The CDR3: CAISEKGYEQYF. CDR3 in DNA: TGTGCCATCAGTGAAAAGGGGTACGAGCAGTACTTC. The genes are TRBV10-3 and TRBJ2-7, with D perhaps TRBD1 (5 bases). Germline lookup yields CDR1 ENHRY and CDR2 SYGVKD. With 3 bases removed from V and 4 bases from J, the gap between germline ends came to 7 bases. The CDR3 length is 12 residues.